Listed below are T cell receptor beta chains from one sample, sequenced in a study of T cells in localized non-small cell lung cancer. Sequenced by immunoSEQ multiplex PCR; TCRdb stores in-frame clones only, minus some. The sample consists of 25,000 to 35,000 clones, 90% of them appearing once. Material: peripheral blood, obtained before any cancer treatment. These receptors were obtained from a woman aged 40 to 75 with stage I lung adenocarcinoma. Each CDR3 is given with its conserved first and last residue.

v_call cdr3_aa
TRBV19 CASSIPNPGSGNTIYF
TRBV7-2 CASSPGVSGNTIYF
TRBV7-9 CASSLGGQAGDYGYTF
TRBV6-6 CASSQGQVEYYGYTF
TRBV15 CATSTGGSEAFF
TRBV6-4 CASSEGANTGELFF
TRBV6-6 CASSWTVGNEQFF
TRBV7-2 CASRGQGGLNTEAFF
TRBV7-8 CASSYDRRKNIQYF
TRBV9 CASSVVQEFGTGELFF
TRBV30 CAWSVPRTGANVLTF
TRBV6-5 CASSYSASDTQYF
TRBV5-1 CASSLMRGDTEAFF
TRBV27 CASSYPGLAGEQFF
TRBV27 CASRPDSSSGANVLTF
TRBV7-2 CASSLGGGVGQPQHF